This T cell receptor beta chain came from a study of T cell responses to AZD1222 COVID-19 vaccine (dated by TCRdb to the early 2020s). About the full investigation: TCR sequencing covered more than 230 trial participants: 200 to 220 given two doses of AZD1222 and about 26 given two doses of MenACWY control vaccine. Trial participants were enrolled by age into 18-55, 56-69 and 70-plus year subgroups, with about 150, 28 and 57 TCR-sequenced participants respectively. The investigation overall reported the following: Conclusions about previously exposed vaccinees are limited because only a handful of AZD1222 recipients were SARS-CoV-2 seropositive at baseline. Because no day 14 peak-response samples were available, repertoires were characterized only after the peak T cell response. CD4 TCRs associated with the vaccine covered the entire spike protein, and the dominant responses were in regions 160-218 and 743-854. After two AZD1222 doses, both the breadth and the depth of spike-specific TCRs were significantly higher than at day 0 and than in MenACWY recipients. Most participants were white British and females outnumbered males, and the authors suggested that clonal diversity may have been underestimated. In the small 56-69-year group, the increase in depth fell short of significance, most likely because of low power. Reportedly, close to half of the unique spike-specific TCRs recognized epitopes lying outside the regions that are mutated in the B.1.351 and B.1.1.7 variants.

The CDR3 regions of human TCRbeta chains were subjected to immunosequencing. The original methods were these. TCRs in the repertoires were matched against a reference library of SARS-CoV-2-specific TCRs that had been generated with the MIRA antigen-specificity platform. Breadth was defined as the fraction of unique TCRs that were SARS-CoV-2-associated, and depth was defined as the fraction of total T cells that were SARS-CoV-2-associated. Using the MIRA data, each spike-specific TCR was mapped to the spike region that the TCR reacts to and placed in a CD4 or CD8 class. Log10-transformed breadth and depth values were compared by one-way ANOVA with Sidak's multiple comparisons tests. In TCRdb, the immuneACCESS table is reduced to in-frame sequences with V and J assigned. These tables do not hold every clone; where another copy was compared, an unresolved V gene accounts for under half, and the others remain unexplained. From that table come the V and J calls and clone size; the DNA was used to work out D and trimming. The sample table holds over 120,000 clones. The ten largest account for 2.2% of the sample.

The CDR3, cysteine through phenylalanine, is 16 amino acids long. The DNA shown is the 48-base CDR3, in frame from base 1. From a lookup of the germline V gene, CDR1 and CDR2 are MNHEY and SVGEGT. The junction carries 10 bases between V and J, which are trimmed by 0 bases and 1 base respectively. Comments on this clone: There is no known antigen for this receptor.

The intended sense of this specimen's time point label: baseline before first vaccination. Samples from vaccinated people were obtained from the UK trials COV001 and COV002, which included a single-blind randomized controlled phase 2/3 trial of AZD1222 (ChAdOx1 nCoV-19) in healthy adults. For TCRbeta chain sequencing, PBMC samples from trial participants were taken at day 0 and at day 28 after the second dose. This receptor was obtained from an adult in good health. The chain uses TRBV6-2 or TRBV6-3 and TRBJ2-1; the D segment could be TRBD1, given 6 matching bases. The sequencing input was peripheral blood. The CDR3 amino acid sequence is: CASSYSFGTSYNEQFF. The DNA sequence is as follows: TGTGCCAGCAGTTACTCGTTCGGGACATCCTACAATGAGCAGTTCTTC.